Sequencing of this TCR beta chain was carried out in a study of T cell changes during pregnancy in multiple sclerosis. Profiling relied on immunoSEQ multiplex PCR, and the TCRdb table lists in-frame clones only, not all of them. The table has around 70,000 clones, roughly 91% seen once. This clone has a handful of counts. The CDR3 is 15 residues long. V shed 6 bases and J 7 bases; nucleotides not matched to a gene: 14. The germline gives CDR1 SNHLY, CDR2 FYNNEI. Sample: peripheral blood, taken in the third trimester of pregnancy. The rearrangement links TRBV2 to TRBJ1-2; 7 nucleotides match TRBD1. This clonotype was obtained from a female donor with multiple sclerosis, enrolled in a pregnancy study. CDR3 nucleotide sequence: TGTGCCAGCAGCGAATTCCTCGGACAGGTGGCTGGCTACACCTTC. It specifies CASSEFLGQVAGYTF.